The 26 T cell receptor beta chains reported below all come from one sample, sequenced in a study of blood T cell repertoires in COVID-19 (dated by TCRdb to about 2020). Receptor libraries were prepared by the immunoSEQ multiplex PCR assay. Here the immuneACCESS table is served through TCRdb, limited to in-frame sequences with V and J called. Missing clones are a known gap in these copies; in checked studies unresolved V genes cover under half, and the rest lacks a known reason. The sample has 170,000 or so clones on record, approximately 79% of them singletons. The top ten hold 26% of the sample. What was sequenced was peripheral blood. These receptors were taken from a woman in her sixties or seventies with acute or convalescent COVID-19.

The V gene is TRBV10-1, the J gene TRBJ1-1; D remains ambiguous. The ends were cut back, 3 bases at V and 5 bases at J, with 16 bases in the middle. This CDR3 region has 15 residues. The germline gives CDR1 WNHNN, CDR2 SYGVQD (reference sequence). The CDR3, as DNA: TGCGCCAGCAGTGATAATTTAGCGGGATGGACTGAAGCTTTCTTT. It encodes CASSDNLAGWTEAFF.

This clone came up a few times. The V call is TRBV7-2, the J call TRBJ2-1, with 9 bases that match TRBD2. The germline V gene encodes CDR1 SGHTA and CDR2 FQGNSA. The V gene end was trimmed by 1 base and the J gene end by 2 bases; junction bases not matched to a gene: 9. The CDR3 is made up of 18 amino acids. DNA of the CDR3: TGTGCCAGCAGCTTAGGGGGAAGCGGGAGGAGGACCTACAATGAGCAGTTCTTC. Residues: CASSLGGSGRRTYNEQFF. Drawing the rest from reference TRBV7-2 and TRBJ2-1, the complete variable domain is GAGVSQSPSNKVTEKGKDVELRCDPISGHTALYWYRQSLGQGLEFLIYFQGNSAPDKSGLPSDRFSAERTGGSVSTLTIQRTQQEDSAVYLCASSLGGSGRRTYNEQFFGPGTRLTVL.

The chain employs TRBV9 and TRBJ1-2, with TRBD1 as a possible D gene (5 bases). The germline CDR1 and CDR2 sequences are SGDLS and YYNGEE. The CDR3 has 15 residues. Deletions cut 0 bases from V and 5 bases from J, with 14 bases between. The CDR3 loop reads CASSVEPGSTYGYTF. In nucleotides, the CDR3 is TGTGCCAGCAGCGTAGAGCCAGGGTCTACGTATGGCTACACCTTC.

This clone has just one count. The rearrangement links TRBV6-6 to TRBJ1-5; D is unclear. CDR1 is MNHNY and CDR2 is SVGAGI in the germline V gene (reference sequence). The CDR3 has 14 residues. V was clipped by 2 bases and J by 5 bases, with 10 bases between them. CDR3: CASSYSGGHQPQHF. CDR3 nucleotides: TGTGCCAGCAGTTACAGCGGCGGACATCAGCCCCAGCATTTT.

The gene calls are TRBV27 and TRBJ1-6, with D unresolved. Germline CDR1 and CDR2: MNHEY and SMNVEV (reference sequence). With 3 bases removed from V and 0 bases from J, the gap between germline ends came to 3 bases. This CDR3 is 14 amino acids long. This CDR3 is CASSFSSYNSPLHF. The CDR3, as DNA: TGTGCCAGCAGTTTTAGCTCCTATAATTCACCCCTCCACTTT.

The V and J genes are TRBV19 and TRBJ2-1; tentative D call: TRBD1 (6 bases). This CDR3 contains 13 residues. Per germline, CDR1 LNHDA and CDR2 SQIVND (reference sequence). Trimming shortened V by 2 bases and J by 7 bases, and 9 bases separated the two germline ends. CDR3 sequence reads: CASSIRRGNEQFF. Written as DNA, the CDR3 is TGTGCCAGTAGTATACGCAGGGGAAATGAGCAGTTCTTC.

In the case of this clone: Within the sample, other DNA sequences also encode this same CDR3. The rearrangement joins TRBV5-1 to TRBJ2-3, with 7 bases that match TRBD1. The CDR3 has 15 residues. V lost 0 bases, J lost 2 bases, and 3 bases stayed unmatched. CDR1 is SGHRS and CDR2 is YFSETQ in the germline V gene. CDR3 sequence (DNA): TGCGCCAGCAGCTTGGTAGACAGGGACACAGATACGCAGTATTTT. Protein product: CASSLVDRDTDTQYF.

CDR3 region: CASSPNTGDYGYTF. In nucleotides, the CDR3 is TGCGCCAGCAGCCCCAACACAGGGGATTATGGCTACACCTTC. The chain couples TRBV5-1 to TRBJ1-2, with 7 bases that match TRBD1. The germline V gene encodes CDR1 SGHRS and CDR2 YFSETQ. Trimming at V came to 4 bases and at J to 5 bases, leaving 8 bases not matched to a gene. The CDR3 is 14 amino acids.

The V and J genes are TRBV5-4 and TRBJ1-1; no clear D. This CDR3 comprises 12 residues. The germline V and J ends were trimmed by 0 bases and 7 bases, with 7 bases remaining between them. Germline values: CDR1 SGHNT, CDR2 YYREEE (reference sequence). The CDR3 here is CASSLERGEAFF. The CDR3 DNA is TGTGCCAGCAGCTTGGAACGGGGTGAAGCTTTCTTT.

V is TRBV7-2 and J is TRBJ2-6; 7 nucleotides agree with TRBD1. This CDR3 is 16 amino acids long. Germline V lookup: CDR1 SGHTA, CDR2 FQGNSA. Unmatched junction bases numbered 9, after V lost 8 bases and J lost 2 bases. CDR3 in DNA: TGTGCCAGCGACCTTAGAGGGGGCGCTGGGGCCAACGTCCTGACTTTC. Protein sequence: CASDLRGGAGANVLTF. Together with reference TRBV7-2 and TRBJ2-6, the CDR3 gives the full variable domain: GAGVSQSPSNKVTEKGKDVELRCDPISGHTALYWYRQSLGQGLEFLIYFQGNSAPDKSGLPSDRFSAERTGGSVSTLTIQRTQQEDSAVYLCASDLRGGAGANVLTFGAGSRLTVL.

The table lists this clone with a count of one. The chain has TRBV5-1 and TRBJ2-3; 14 nucleotides agree with TRBD2. CDR1 and CDR2 (germline): SGHRS, YFSETQ. After removal of 4 bases from V and 4 bases from J, the junction contained 5 bases not matched to a gene. CDR3 length equals 16 residues. CDR3 protein: CASSLGGLAGADTQYF. The CDR3 region has the DNA TGCGCCAGCAGCCTGGGGGGACTAGCGGGAGCAGATACGCAGTATTTT.

The V and J genes are TRBV7-9 and TRBJ1-4, with D hard to call. In germline, CDR1 is SEHNR, CDR2 FQNEAQ (reference sequence). The V end was cut by 3 bases, the J end by 3 bases, with 8 bases between. The CDR3 totals 14 residues. The CDR3 DNA is TGTGCCAGCAGCTTTGGGAGATCTAATGAAAAACTGTTTTTT. It encodes CASSFGRSNEKLFF.

This chain links TRBV7-2 with TRBJ2-7, with 7 bases fitting TRBD2. Trimming cost V 1 base and J 6 bases; bases outside gene matches: 9. This CDR3 contains 15 residues. Germline loops: CDR1 SGHTA, CDR2 FQGNSA. The CDR3 nucleotides read TGTGCCAGCAGCTTAGGAGGAGCGGGACTGGTCGAGCAGTACTTC. Protein product: CASSLGGAGLVEQYF.

The table lists this clone with a few counts. This chain's CDR3 is CASSQDVAGVDNEQFF. The CDR3 nucleotides read TGTGCCAGCAGCCAAGATGTAGCGGGAGTAGACAATGAGCAGTTCTTC. The rearrangement joins TRBV3-1 (or the pseudogene TRBV3-2) to TRBJ2-1; 9 bases line up with TRBD2. The CDR3 length is 16 residues. V lost 0 bases, J lost 5 bases, and 5 bases stayed unmatched. Germline CDR1 and CDR2: LGHDT and YNNKEL (reference sequence).

V gene TRBV29-1 combines with J gene TRBJ1-1, with 11 bases lining up with TRBD1. Germline CDR1 SQVTM, CDR2 ANQGSEA. The CDR3 has 18 amino acids. V shed 7 bases and J 0 bases; nucleotides not matched to a gene: 16. CDR3 residues: CSARGRRDRGILNTEAFF. CDR3 in DNA: TGCAGCGCCAGAGGCCGTCGGGACAGGGGGATACTGAACACTGAAGCTTTCTTT. Full variable domain (rest looked up from reference TRBV29-1 and TRBJ1-1): SAVISQKPSRDICQRGTSLTIQCQVDSQVTMMFWYRQQPGQSLTLIATANQGSEATYESGFVIDKFPISRPNLTFSTLTVSNMSPEDSSIYLCSARGRRDRGILNTEAFFGQGTRLTVV.

The DNA of the CDR3 is TGCGCCAGCGGAGCCGGGACTAGCGGGTACAATGAGCAGTTCTTC. It yields the protein CASGAGTSGYNEQFF. This rearrangement joins TRBV4-1 to TRBJ2-1; 12 positions match TRBD2. The CDR3 runs 15 residues. Germline V gene sequence: CDR1 MGHRA, CDR2 YSYEKL. Trimming at V came to 8 bases and at J to 4 bases, leaving 6 bases not matched to a gene.

This chain links TRBV19 with TRBJ1-3, with a tentative D call TRBD1 (6 bases). Germline V CDR1 and CDR2: LNHDA, SQIVND (reference sequence). The germline V and J ends were trimmed by 9 bases and 0 bases, with 15 bases remaining between them. This CDR3 is 15 amino acids long. The CDR3 reads CASSLDSSSGNTIYF. The CDR3 DNA follows: TGTGCCAGCAGTTTGGACAGCTCCTCTGGAAACACCATATATTTT.

The chain uses TRBV5-1 and TRBJ1-1; 8 bases agree with TRBD1. The CDR3 is 16 residues long. V shed 0 bases, J shed 4 bases, and the junction held 8 bases outside the gene matches. Germline lookup yields CDR1 SGHRS and CDR2 YFSETQ. This CDR3 is CASSLVPGGFGTEAFF. The DNA for the CDR3 is TGCGCCAGCAGCTTGGTTCCAGGGGGCTTCGGCACTGAAGCTTTCTTT.

Many counts were recorded for this clone. The V and J genes are TRBV4-1 and TRBJ2-4, with TRBD1 identical over 8 bases. V lost 3 bases to trimming and J lost 9 bases; unmatched junction nucleotides: 7. The germline CDR1 and CDR2 sequences are MGHRA and YSYEKL. This CDR3 has 14 amino acids. In DNA, the CDR3 is TGCGCCAGCAGCCAGGAGGACAGGGTGGGCATTCAGTACTTC. It is translated as CASSQEDRVGIQYF.

This clone was recorded a few times. CDR3 in amino acids: CASSLDSGVYNEQFF. CDR3 coding DNA: TGTGCCAGCAGCTTAGATAGCGGGGTCTACAATGAGCAGTTCTTC. This rearrangement joins TRBV11-3 to TRBJ2-1, with 8 bases matching TRBD2. The CDR3 contains 15 residues. Germline CDR1 and CDR2: SGHNT and YENEEA. V was pared by 0 bases and J by 3 bases, with 1 base of the junction left unmatched.

The chain recombines TRBV7-9 with TRBJ2-1; the match to TRBD2 covers 7 bases. Germline-derived CDR1 and CDR2 are SEHNR and FQNEAQ (reference sequence). Trimming at V came to 2 bases and at J to 4 bases, leaving 5 bases not matched to a gene. This CDR3 is 15 amino acids long. CDR3 bases: TGTGCCAGCAGCTTAAAGCCGGGAGGATACAATGAGCAGTTCTTC. Translated: CASSLKPGGYNEQFF.

The V and J genes are TRBV21-1 and TRBJ2-5; the table's D call of TRBD2 was not tested on the DNA. TRBV21-1 is a listed pseudogene. The length of the CDR3 is 20 residues. The CDR3 region has the DNA TGTGCCAGCAGCAAAGAGCTTGGCGGGAGTTTGGGACTTAAAGAAGAGACCCAGTACTTC. This sequence encodes CASSKELGGSLGLKEETQYF.

V is TRBV7-9 and J is TRBJ2-3; 8 bases are shared with TRBD1. Germline values: CDR1 SEHNR, CDR2 FQNEAQ (reference sequence). V lost 4 bases, J lost 2 bases, and 11 bases stayed unmatched. The CDR3 has 17 amino acids. CDR3: CASSSPNDRGPTDTQYF. CDR3 nucleotides: TGTGCCAGCAGCTCCCCAAACGACAGGGGCCCCACAGATACGCAGTATTTT. The full variable domain, in which reference TRBV7-9 and TRBJ2-3 provide the parts outside the CDR3, is DTGVSQNPRHKITKRGQNVTFRCDPISEHNRLYWYRQTLGQGPEFLTYFQNEAQLEKSRLLSDRFSAERPKGSFSTLEIQRTEQGDSAMYLCASSSPNDRGPTDTQYFGPGTRLTVL.

The chain employs TRBV5-1 and TRBJ2-2, with D unclear. The germline CDR1 and CDR2 sequences are SGHRS and YFSETQ. This CDR3 is 15 amino acids long. V gave up 0 bases and J gave up 1 base, with 7 bases separating them. CDR3 coding DNA: TGCGCCAGCAGCTTGGCGGAGAGGAACACCGGGGAGCTGTTTTTT. It codes for CASSLAERNTGELFF. The full variable domain, rest sourced from reference TRBV5-1 and TRBJ2-2, is KAGVTQTPRYLIKTRGQQVTLSCSPISGHRSVSWYQQTPGQGLQFLFEYFSETQRNKGNFPGRFSGRQFSNSRSEMNVSTLELGDSALYLCASSLAERNTGELFFGEGSRLTVL.

The chain carries TRBV27 and TRBJ1-5, with D tentatively TRBD1 (5 bases). Germline lookup yields CDR1 MNHEY and CDR2 SMNVEV (reference sequence). The ends were cut back, 2 bases at V and 2 bases at J, with 10 bases in the middle. This CDR3 is built from 15 residues. The CDR3 region is CASSLKGLGNQPQHF. DNA for the CDR3: TGTGCCAGCAGTTTAAAGGGACTGGGCAATCAGCCCCAGCATTTT.

This clone showed up just once. The chain is built from TRBV6-6 and TRBJ1-1; TRBD1 is a possible D gene (6 bases). Germline V gene lookup returns CDR1 MNHNY and CDR2 SVGAGI (reference sequence). Trimming left V 0 bases short and J 5 bases short, with 10 bases between. The CDR3 has 14 amino acids. The DNA for the CDR3 is TGTGCCAGCAGTTACTCTTACAGGGTGACTGAAGCTTTCTTT. Encoded protein: CASSYSYRVTEAFF.